A selection of T cell receptor beta chains follows, all from one sample in a study of blood T cell repertoires in COVID-19. Method: immunoSEQ multiplex PCR; TCRdb's copy keeps in-frame clones and lacks some. The sample yields 200,000 to 300,000 clones, around 87% seen once. Sequenced sample: peripheral blood. Every receptor here comes from a woman in her fifties or sixties with COVID-19, enrolled during active disease. Each CDR3 is given with its conserved first and last residue. The D gene is left open where the match is weak. Clone size is stated in some rows and not others, as once, few, many or a class when expanded.

>TRBV3-1/TRBV3-2|TRBD1|once|15|TRBJ1-5
TGTGCCAGCAGCCTAGGACAGGGAGGGGATCAGCCCCAGCATTTT
CASSLGQGGDQPQHF
>TRBV30|-|-|13|TRBJ1-5
TGTGCCTGGAACCTAGCAAACAATCAGCCCCAGCATTTT
CAWNLANNQPQHF
>TRBV6-5|-|-|14|TRBJ1-1
TGTGCCAGCAGTTTAGCGGGCTCGAACACTGAAGCTTTCTTT
CASSLAGSNTEAFF
>TRBV4-3|TRBD2|-|18|TRBJ2-3
TGCGCCAGCAGCCAAGAACCTCCCGGACTAGCGGGATCAGATACGCAGTATTTT
CASSQEPPGLAGSDTQYF
>TRBV5-1|TRBD2|-|16|TRBJ2-3
TGCGCCAGCAGCTCCCCCAGTGGCGGGGGTGCAGATACGCAGTATTTT
CASSSPSGGGADTQYF
>TRBV18|-|-|15|TRBJ1-4
TGTGCCAGCTCACCACCGGGTCAGGGTAATGAAAAACTGTTTTTT
CASSPPGQGNEKLFF
>TRBV15|TRBD1|-|14|TRBJ2-1
TGTGCCACCAGCAGACCAGGACAGGGCTTTTTGCAGTTCTTC
CATSRPGQGFLQFF
>TRBV9|-|-|16|TRBJ2-2
TGTGCCAGCAGCGTAGCGGCTAGGCGGATCGCCGGGGAGCTGTTTTTT
CASSVAARRIAGELFF
>TRBV9|TRBD1|-|14|TRBJ1-2
TGTGCCAGCAGCGTTGGGACAGGGGGCTATGGCTACACCTTC
CASSVGTGGYGYTF
>TRBV5-6|TRBD1|-|18|TRBJ1-1
TGTGCCAGCAGCCCCGGACAGGGAGGTGGGGGGATGAACACTGAAGCTTTCTTT
CASSPGQGGGGMNTEAFF
>TRBV28|-|-|14|TRBJ1-1
TGTGCCAGCAGTACGACGACAGGATACACTGAAGCTTTCTTT
CASSTTTGYTEAFF
>TRBV28|TRBD1|-|14|TRBJ1-1
TGTGCCAGCAGTCAACTCCGGGACAGGGTAGAAGCTTTCTTT
CASSQLRDRVEAFF
>TRBV15|-|once|15|TRBJ2-7
TGTGCCACCAGCTTCGGGCAGGGCCCTCTTTACGAGCAGTACTTC
CATSFGQGPLYEQYF
>TRBV6-5|TRBD1|-|14|TRBJ1-1
TGTGCCAGCAATCAACAGGGGGCACCCTCTGAAGCTTTCTTT
CASNQQGAPSEAFF
>TRBV19|TRBD1|-|14|TRBJ2-3
TGTGCCAGTAGTATTGAGACAGGGTCAGATACGCAGTATTTT
CASSIETGSDTQYF
>TRBV2|-|-|15|TRBJ2-5
TGTGCCAGCAGCGGTAAGGACAGCACCAAAGAGACCCAGTACTTC
CASSGKDSTKETQYF
>TRBV5-1|-|-|15|TRBJ2-2
TGCGCCAGCAGCGGACAGACCACGAACACCGGGGAGCTGTTTTTT
CASSGQTTNTGELFF
>TRBV7-7|-|-|15|TRBJ2-3
TGTGCCAGCAGCTTAGACAGGGCCACCTCAGATACGCAGTATTTT
CASSLDRATSDTQYF